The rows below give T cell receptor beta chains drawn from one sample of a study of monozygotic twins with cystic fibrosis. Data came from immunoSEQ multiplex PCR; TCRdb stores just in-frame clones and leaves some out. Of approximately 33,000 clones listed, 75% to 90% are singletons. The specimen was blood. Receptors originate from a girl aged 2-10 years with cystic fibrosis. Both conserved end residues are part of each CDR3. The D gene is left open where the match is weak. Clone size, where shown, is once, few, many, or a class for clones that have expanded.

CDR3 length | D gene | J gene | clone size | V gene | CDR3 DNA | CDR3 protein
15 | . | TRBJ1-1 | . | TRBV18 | TGTGCCAGCTCACCACCGGTAGGCGTGAACACTGAAGCTTTCTTT | CASSPPVGVNTEAFF
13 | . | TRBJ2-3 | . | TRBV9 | TGTGCCAGCAGCCTACTGGCCCACGATACGCAGTATTTT | CASSLLAHDTQYF
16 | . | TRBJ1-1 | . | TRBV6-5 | TGTGCCAGCAGTTCCCAGCCCGTTTTGATGAACACTGAAGCTTTCTTT | CASSSQPVLMNTEAFF
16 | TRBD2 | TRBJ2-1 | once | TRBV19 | TGTGCCAGTAGTAAGGTAGCGGGGGGTCTATACAATGAGCAGTTCTTC | CASSKVAGGLYNEQFF
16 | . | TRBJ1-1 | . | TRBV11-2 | TGTGCCAGCAGCTTAAACCCCGGGACACCGGCTGGGAGGGCTTTCTTT | CASSLNPGTPAGRAFF
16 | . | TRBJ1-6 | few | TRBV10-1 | TGCGCCAGCAGTGAGACACTTCACTCCTATAATTCACCCCTCCACTTT | CASSETLHSYNSPLHF
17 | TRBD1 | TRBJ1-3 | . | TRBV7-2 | TGTGCCAGCAGCTTAAGTACAGGGGGAAAGGGCTCACACACCATATATTTT | CASSLSTGGKGSHTIYF
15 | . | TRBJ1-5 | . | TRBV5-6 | TGTGCCAGCAGCTTGCGGGGGGGTGCCAATCAGCCCCAGCATTTT | CASSLRGGANQPQHF
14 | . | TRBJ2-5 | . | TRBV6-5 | TGTGCCAGCAGTTACGTGGGAGTAAAAGAGACCCAGTACTTC | CASSYVGVKETQYF
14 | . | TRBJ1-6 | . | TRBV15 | TGTGCCACCAGCCGTTCGGGGGGCCATTCACCCCTCCACTTT | CATSRSGGHSPLHF
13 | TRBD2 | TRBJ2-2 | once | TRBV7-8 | TGTGCCAGCAGCCGCGGACTAGCCGGGGAGCTGTTTTTT | CASSRGLAGELFF